The 14 T cell receptor beta chains below come from one sample, sequenced in a study of T cells expressing NK-cell markers (TCRdb year 2020). The library was made by 5' RACE. Sequenced using an Illumina HiSeq 2000. The reads were reprocessed in TCRdb, with one entry per CDR3 protein sequence and no accompanying DNA. The sample table holds roughly 390,000 distinct CDR3 sequences. The ten largest clonotypes hold around 10% of the sample. Input material: blood T cells: a sorted CD56 or NKG2C T cell subset, CD4+ or CD8+ T cells, or bulk PBMC T cells (not recorded which). The receptors derive from a woman in her 50s in good health. Donor details come from another sample of the same person, matched by shared clones.

The chain couples TRBV11-2 to TRBJ2-1; the TRBD1 assignment by TCRdb is unverifiable without DNA. Per germline, CDR1 SGHAT and CDR2 FQNNGV. The CDR3 loop spans 16 amino acids. This chain's CDR3 is CASSLEGDSSYNEQFF.

The CDR3 loop reads CASSGSGMPSYNEQFF. The rearrangement uses TRBV2 and TRBJ2-1; TCRdb names TRBD2, which stays unverified in the absence of DNA. The CDR3 spans 16 residues. Per the germline V gene, CDR1 is SNHLY and CDR2 is FYNNEI.

The genes are TRBV20-1 and TRBJ1-3. Germline V lookup: CDR1 DFQATT, CDR2 SNEGSKA (reference sequence). CDR3 length: 14 residues. The CDR3 loop reads CSAISTHSGNTIYF.

This sequence joins TRBV6-2 or TRBV6-3 and TRBJ2-1; the D call from TCRdb, TRBD2, cannot be confirmed without DNA. The CDR3 is 16 amino acids. Germline V lookup: CDR1 MNHEY, CDR2 SVGEGT. The CDR3 loop is CASSPLAGKTYNEQFF.

This chain connects TRBV6-1 to TRBJ2-5. The CDR3 is 14 residues long. Germline lookup yields CDR1 MNHNS and CDR2 SASEGT. This chain's CDR3 is CASSTSWGQETQYF.

This sequence joins TRBV7-3 and TRBJ2-1; TCRdb's D call of TRBD1 is untestable without DNA. The CDR3 is 13 residues long. CDR1 is SGHTA and CDR2 is FQGTGA in the germline V gene. The chain's CDR3 is CASSRVPGGKQFF.

V gene TRBV25-1 combines with J gene TRBJ2-7. The CDR3 contains 13 residues. CDR1 is MGHDK and CDR2 is SYGVNS in the germline V gene. This chain's CDR3 is CASSGDVFYEQYF.

This chain uses TRBV7-8 with TRBJ2-7; the TRBD2 assignment by TCRdb is unverifiable without DNA. Germline CDR1 SGHVS, CDR2 FQNEAQ. The CDR3 sequence is 13 residues long. The CDR3 reads CASSPVLLYEQYF.

CDR3 loop: CASSRGEGSNQPQHF. The chain has TRBV27 and TRBJ1-5; absent DNA, TCRdb's TRBD1 call cannot be checked. Germline V gene lookup returns CDR1 MNHEY and CDR2 SMNVEV (reference sequence). CDR3 length equals 15 residues.

CDR3 sequence: CASSLGRGRGGEQFF. V and J are TRBV11-3 and TRBJ2-1; checking the TCRdb D call of TRBD2 is not possible without DNA. The CDR3 consists of 15 residues. Germline V gene sequence: CDR1 SGHNT, CDR2 YENEEA.

The genes are TRBV5-1 and TRBJ1-4. Germline V gives CDR1 SGHRS, CDR2 YFSETQ. The CDR3 covers 14 residues. This CDR3 is CASSLQGRGEKLFF.

V usage is TRBV18 and J usage is TRBJ1-4. Germline CDR1 KGHSH, CDR2 LQKENI. The CDR3 totals 13 residues. The CDR3 loop is CASSPQLNEKLFF.

The V call is TRBV5-1, the J call TRBJ2-3; no DNA is available, so the TRBD1 call from TCRdb remains unchecked. From germline, CDR1 is SGHRS and CDR2 YFSETQ. CDR3 length: 16 amino acids. The CDR3 reads CASSSKRDGITDTQYF.

The chain has TRBV10-3 and TRBJ1-6; no DNA is available, so the TRBD1 call from TCRdb remains unchecked. Germline V gives CDR1 ENHRY, CDR2 SYGVKD. This CDR3 region has 14 residues. CDR3 amino acids: CAISEGAGRSPLHF.